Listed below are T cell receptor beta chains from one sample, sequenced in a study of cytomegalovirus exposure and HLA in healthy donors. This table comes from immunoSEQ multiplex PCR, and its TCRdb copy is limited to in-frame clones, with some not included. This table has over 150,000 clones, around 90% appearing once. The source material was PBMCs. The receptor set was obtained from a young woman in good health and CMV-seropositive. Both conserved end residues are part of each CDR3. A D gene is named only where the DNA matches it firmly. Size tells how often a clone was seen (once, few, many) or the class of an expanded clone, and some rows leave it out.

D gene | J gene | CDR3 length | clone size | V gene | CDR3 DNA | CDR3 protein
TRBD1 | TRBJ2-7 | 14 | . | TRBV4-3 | TGCGCCAGCAGCCCGGACAGGGTTGACGGCGAGCAGTACTTC | CASSPDRVDGEQYF
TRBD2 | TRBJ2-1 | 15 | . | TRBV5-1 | TGCGCCAGCAGCTTCAGCGGGGACTCCTACAATGAGCAGTTCTTC | CASSFSGDSYNEQFF
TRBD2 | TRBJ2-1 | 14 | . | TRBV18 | TGTGCCAGCTCACCCGGGACTAGCGGGAGGGTGCAGTTCTTC | CASSPGTSGRVQFF
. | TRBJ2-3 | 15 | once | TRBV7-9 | TGTGCCAGCAGCTCGATGGGACTTTCCACAGATACGCAGTATTTT | CASSSMGLSTDTQYF
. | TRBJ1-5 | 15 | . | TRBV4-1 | TGCGCCAGCAGCCAAACCGACAGGCCCCATCAGCCCCAGCATTTT | CASSQTDRPHQPQHF
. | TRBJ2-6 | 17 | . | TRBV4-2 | TGTGCCAGCAGCCAAGAGACTGGCACCGGGGGGGCCAACGTCCTGACTTTC | CASSQETGTGGANVLTF
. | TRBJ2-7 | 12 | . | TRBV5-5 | TGTGCCAGCAGCCGGGTGGATGACGAGCAGTACTTC | CASSRVDDEQYF
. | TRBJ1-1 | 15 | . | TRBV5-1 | TGCGCCAGCAGCTTGGTGGGGGGAGTAGACACTGAAGCTTTCTTT | CASSLVGGVDTEAFF
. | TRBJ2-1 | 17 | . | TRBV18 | TGTGCCAGCTCACCGCAAGCGGGTGGGGGTTCCTACAATGAGCAGTTCTTC | CASSPQAGGGSYNEQFF
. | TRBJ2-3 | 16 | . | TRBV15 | TGTGCCACCCGCCCCGTAGGGGAGGAAGGCACAGATACGCAGTATTTT | CATRPVGEEGTDTQYF
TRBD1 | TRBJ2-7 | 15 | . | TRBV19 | TGTGCCAGTAGTATAGCCCGGGACAGGGGCTACGAGCAGTACTTC | CASSIARDRGYEQYF
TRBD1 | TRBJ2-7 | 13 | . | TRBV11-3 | TGTGCCAGCAGCCAACAGGGGCTCAACGAGCAGTACTTC | CASSQQGLNEQYF
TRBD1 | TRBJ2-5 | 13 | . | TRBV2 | TGTGCCAGCAGTGACAGGGGGCGGGAGACCCAGTACTTC | CASSDRGRETQYF
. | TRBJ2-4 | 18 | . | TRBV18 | TGTGCCAGCTCACCGACACTTGTCGGAGGAGGAGCCAAAAACATTCAGTACTTC | CASSPTLVGGGAKNIQYF
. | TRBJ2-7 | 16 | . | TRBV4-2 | TGTGCCAGCAGCCAACTCCAGGGGCAGGGTTACTACGAGCAGTACTTC | CASSQLQGQGYYEQYF
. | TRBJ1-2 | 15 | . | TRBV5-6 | TGTGCCAGCAGCCAAGTCAGGCGGGGCAACTATGGCTACACCTTC | CASSQVRRGNYGYTF